This is a list of T cell receptor beta chains from one sample in a study of cytomegalovirus exposure and HLA in healthy donors. Assay used: immunoSEQ multiplex PCR; TCRdb lists only in-frame clones, some missing. In the table there are 150,000 to 200,000 clones, 75% to 90% of which are singletons. Sequencing was carried out using PBMCs. These receptor sequences come from a boy under 18 in good health and CMV-seronegative. The CDR3 runs from the conserved cysteine through the conserved F or W. Fields, in order: D gene, clone size, V gene, J gene, CDR3 protein, CDR3 DNA. A D gene is named only where the DNA matches it firmly. Size values are once, few and many counts, or a class for expanded clones, and some rows have none.

D gene: .
clone size: .
V gene: TRBV5-5
J gene: TRBJ1-2
CDR3 protein: CASSSAGGLNYGYTF
CDR3 DNA: TGTGCCAGCAGCTCGGCCGGGGGATTGAACTATGGCTACACCTTC

D gene: .
clone size: few
V gene: TRBV7-6
J gene: TRBJ2-1
CDR3 protein: CASSHPFVTMRNEQFF
CDR3 DNA: TGTGCCAGCAGCCACCCCTTTGTCACCATGCGGAATGAGCAGTTCTTC

D gene: .
clone size: .
V gene: TRBV4-2
J gene: TRBJ1-1
CDR3 protein: CASSQVLFISTEAFF
CDR3 DNA: TGTGCCAGCAGCCAAGTACTATTCATATCCACTGAAGCTTTCTTT

D gene: TRBD1
clone size: .
V gene: TRBV6-5
J gene: TRBJ1-1
CDR3 protein: CASSPTGDEAFF
CDR3 DNA: TGTGCCAGCAGTCCTACAGGGGATGAAGCTTTCTTT

D gene: TRBD1
clone size: once
V gene: TRBV7-9
J gene: TRBJ1-1
CDR3 protein: CSSSFTGTGFSVTEAFF
CDR3 DNA: TGTTCCAGCAGCTTCACCGGGACAGGGTTTTCTGTCACTGAAGCTTTCTTT

D gene: TRBD1
clone size: .
V gene: TRBV29-1
J gene: TRBJ1-1
CDR3 protein: CSGAQGDTEAFF
CDR3 DNA: TGCAGCGGGGCCCAGGGGGACACTGAAGCTTTCTTT

D gene: .
clone size: few
V gene: TRBV29-1
J gene: TRBJ1-2
CDR3 protein: CSARTADNYGYTF
CDR3 DNA: TGCAGCGCCCGGACAGCAGATAACTATGGCTACACCTTC

D gene: TRBD2
clone size: .
V gene: TRBV4-2
J gene: TRBJ2-5
CDR3 protein: CASSQDIGTSGGAAETQYF
CDR3 DNA: TGTGCCAGCAGCCAAGATATCGGGACTAGCGGGGGGGCCGCAGAGACCCAGTACTTC

D gene: .
clone size: .
V gene: TRBV11-2
J gene: TRBJ1-1
CDR3 protein: CASSFGSGRRVNTEAFF
CDR3 DNA: TGTGCCAGCAGCTTCGGTTCAGGCAGGAGGGTGAACACTGAAGCTTTCTTT

D gene: .
clone size: .
V gene: TRBV11-3
J gene: TRBJ2-7
CDR3 protein: CASSLAMDSREQYF
CDR3 DNA: TGTGCCAGCAGCTTAGCAATGGATAGCCGCGAGCAGTACTTC

D gene: TRBD1
clone size: few
V gene: TRBV18
J gene: TRBJ1-5
CDR3 protein: CASSPTGSDQPQHF
CDR3 DNA: TGTGCCAGCTCACCGACAGGGAGCGATCAGCCCCAGCATTTT

D gene: .
clone size: .
V gene: TRBV5-6
J gene: TRBJ1-2
CDR3 protein: CASSFNTNYGYTF
CDR3 DNA: TGTGCCAGCAGCTTTAACACTAACTATGGCTACACCTTC

D gene: .
clone size: .
V gene: TRBV7-9
J gene: TRBJ2-7
CDR3 protein: CASSLPSGEQYF
CDR3 DNA: TGTGCCAGCAGCTTACCTAGTGGCGAGCAGTACTTC

D gene: .
clone size: .
V gene: TRBV7-6
J gene: TRBJ2-7
CDR3 protein: CASSLAGEGDEQYF
CDR3 DNA: TGTGCCAGCAGCTTAGCGGGCGAAGGGGACGAGCAGTACTTC

D gene: TRBD1
clone size: .
V gene: TRBV7-9
J gene: TRBJ1-1
CDR3 protein: CASSLLTGPTNTEAFF
CDR3 DNA: TGTGCCAGCAGCTTACTGACAGGGCCCACAAACACTGAAGCTTTCTTT

D gene: .
clone size: few
V gene: TRBV5-1
J gene: TRBJ1-1
CDR3 protein: CASSRVKAGGFVEAFF
CDR3 DNA: TGCGCCAGCAGCCGCGTCAAGGCGGGGGGCTTTGTTGAAGCTTTCTTT

D gene: .
clone size: once
V gene: TRBV7-9
J gene: TRBJ1-1
CDR3 protein: CASSFIGGMNTEAFF
CDR3 DNA: TGTGCCAGCAGCTTTATCGGGGGAATGAACACTGAAGCTTTCTTT

D gene: .
clone size: .
V gene: TRBV13
J gene: TRBJ1-1
CDR3 protein: CASSLGRGRQNTEAFF
CDR3 DNA: TGTGCCAGCAGCTTAGGCCGCGGGCGACAGAACACTGAAGCTTTCTTT

D gene: TRBD2
clone size: .
V gene: TRBV19
J gene: TRBJ2-1
CDR3 protein: CASSIFTSGGNEQFF
CDR3 DNA: TGTGCCAGTAGTATATTTACTAGCGGGGGTAATGAGCAGTTCTTC

D gene: TRBD1
clone size: .
V gene: TRBV27
J gene: TRBJ2-1
CDR3 protein: CASSPRTGKYYNEQFF
CDR3 DNA: TGTGCCAGCAGTCCACGGACAGGAAAATACTACAATGAGCAGTTCTTC

D gene: .
clone size: .
V gene: TRBV11-2
J gene: TRBJ2-5
CDR3 protein: CASSLRQTQETQYF
CDR3 DNA: TGTGCCAGCAGCTTGCGACAAACCCAAGAGACCCAGTACTTC

D gene: .
clone size: .
V gene: TRBV29-1
J gene: TRBJ2-3
CDR3 protein: CSVGATRSDTQYF
CDR3 DNA: TGCAGCGTTGGGGCGACTAGGTCGGATACGCAGTATTTT

D gene: TRBD1
clone size: .
V gene: TRBV6-6
J gene: TRBJ1-1
CDR3 protein: CASSSVGTGAHTEAFF
CDR3 DNA: TGTGCCAGCAGCTCTGTAGGGACAGGGGCGCACACTGAAGCTTTCTTT

D gene: .
clone size: .
V gene: TRBV5-5
J gene: TRBJ2-1
CDR3 protein: CASSFRRDRDEQFF
CDR3 DNA: TGTGCCAGCAGCTTTCGGAGGGATAGGGATGAGCAGTTCTTC

D gene: .
clone size: .
V gene: TRBV11-2
J gene: TRBJ1-2
CDR3 protein: CASSSVGGSRAYGYGYTF
CDR3 DNA: TGTGCCAGCAGCTCTGTGGGAGGTAGCAGGGCTTATGGCTATGGCTACACCTTC

D gene: .
clone size: .
V gene: TRBV30
J gene: TRBJ2-3
CDR3 protein: CAWSATGPTDTQYF
CDR3 DNA: TGTGCCTGGAGTGCAACAGGGCCCACAGATACGCAGTATTTT

D gene: .
clone size: .
V gene: TRBV6-6
J gene: TRBJ1-4
CDR3 protein: CASSPLPTTNEKLFF
CDR3 DNA: TGTGCCAGCAGCCCCCTCCCTACAACTAATGAAAAACTGTTTTTT

D gene: TRBD1
clone size: .
V gene: TRBV19
J gene: TRBJ1-2
CDR3 protein: CASSIGTGDGYTF
CDR3 DNA: TGTGCCAGTAGTATCGGGACAGGGGATGGCTACACCTTC

D gene: .
clone size: .
V gene: TRBV5-1
J gene: TRBJ1-5
CDR3 protein: CASSLDGTRGNQPQHF
CDR3 DNA: TGCGCCAGCAGCTTGGATGGGACTCGTGGCAATCAGCCCCAGCATTTT

D gene: .
clone size: once
V gene: TRBV5-1
J gene: TRBJ2-2
CDR3 protein: CASKPEANTGELFF
CDR3 DNA: TGCGCCAGCAAGCCCGAAGCGAACACCGGGGAGCTGTTTTTT

D gene: .
clone size: .
V gene: TRBV6-1
J gene: TRBJ1-1
CDR3 protein: CASSFYGQEAFF
CDR3 DNA: TGTGCCAGCAGTTTCTACGGACAGGAAGCTTTCTTT

D gene: TRBD1
clone size: few
V gene: TRBV5-4
J gene: TRBJ2-7
CDR3 protein: CASSLGQGSYEQYF
CDR3 DNA: TGTGCCAGCAGCTTGGGACAGGGGAGCTACGAGCAGTACTTC

D gene: .
clone size: few
V gene: TRBV15
J gene: TRBJ2-2
CDR3 protein: CATSRVGAHTGELFF
CDR3 DNA: TGTGCCACCAGCAGAGTAGGGGCCCACACCGGGGAGCTGTTTTTT